These 18 T cell receptor beta chains were sequenced from one sample in a study of cytomegalovirus exposure and HLA in healthy donors. PCR primers comprised 60 Vbeta and 13 Jbeta primers. Assay: immunoSEQ multiplex PCR; the TCRdb copy retains only in-frame clones and omits some. The table records around 180,000 clones, more than 80% of them present only once. The source material was PBMCs. These receptors all stem from a man in his late teens or twenties in good health and CMV-seronegative.

This clone was counted a few times. V gene TRBV27 combines with J gene TRBJ1-6; D possibly corresponds to TRBD1 (5 bases). The CDR3 length is 14 residues. Germline V gene sequence: CDR1 MNHEY, CDR2 SMNVEV (reference sequence). V lost 5 bases, J lost 9 bases, and 14 bases lay in between. CDR3 sequence reads: CASSRTIGGSPLHF. The CDR3 DNA reads TGTGCCAGCAGTAGGACCATCGGGGGTTCACCCCTCCACTTT.

About this clone itself: A read error may account for a junction end that differs from germline. This chain connects TRBV28 to TRBJ2-7; 9 bases fit TRBD2. The CDR3 runs 12 residues. Germline V gene data show CDR1 as MDHEN and CDR2 as SYDVKM. The CDR3 here is CASSLPSGTRIF. Here the CDR3 DNA reads TGTGCCAGCAGTTTGCCTAGCGGGACCCGTATATTC.

The chain carries TRBV4-3 and TRBJ2-6; D is perhaps TRBD2 (5 bases). Deletions cut 3 bases from V and 3 bases from J, with 9 bases between. CDR3 size: 15 residues. Germline V gene lookup returns CDR1 LGHNA and CDR2 YSLEER. The CDR3 is CASSQGRDGANVLTF. CDR3 DNA sequence: TGCGCCAGCAGCCAGGGGAGAGATGGGGCCAACGTCCTGACTTTC.

The chain combines TRBV9 with TRBJ1-5, with D possibly matching TRBD1 (6 bases). Germline-derived CDR1 and CDR2 are SGDLS and YYNGEE. This CDR3 spans 15 amino acids. V lost 0 bases and J lost 3, with 10 bases in between. CDR3 sequence: CASSVEGDFNQPQHF. CDR3 nucleotide sequence: TGTGCCAGCAGCGTAGAGGGGGATTTCAATCAGCCCCAGCATTTT.

A single count supports this clone. V and J are TRBV15 and TRBJ2-5; D remains ambiguous. CDR1 and CDR2 from the germline V gene are LNHNV and YYDKDF (reference sequence). Between the trimmed V and J ends, which lost 0 bases and 1 base, there was a span of 9 bases. The CDR3 runs 15 residues. The CDR3 DNA reads as TGTGCCACCAGCAGAGATTCGAACACCCAAGAGACCCAGTACTTC. This sequence encodes CATSRDSNTQETQYF.

The rearrangement links TRBV4-2 to TRBJ1-6; no definite D call. This CDR3 has 13 residues. In germline, CDR1 is LGHNA, CDR2 YNFKEQ. Trimming cost V 1 base and J 12 bases, with 10 bases left between them. The CDR3: CASSQALREPLHF. CDR3 nucleotide sequence: TGTGCCAGCAGCCAAGCTTTGAGGGAACCCCTCCACTTT.

The chain combines TRBV6-5 with TRBJ1-1, with a possible D match to TRBD1 (5 bases). The CDR3 contains 13 residues. V lost 4 bases to trimming and J lost 3 bases, with 9 bases between them. Germline V gene sequence: CDR1 MNHEY, CDR2 SVGAGI. The CDR3 loop is CASSLWGDTEAFF. CDR3 DNA sequence: TGTGCCAGCAGTTTATGGGGGGACACTGAAGCTTTCTTT.

The chain uses TRBV9 and TRBJ2-7; a weak D match, TRBD2 (6 bases). Between the trimmed V and J ends, which lost 0 bases and 2 bases, there was a span of 9 bases. From germline, CDR1 is SGDLS and CDR2 YYNGEE. The CDR3 runs to 14 residues. Written as DNA, the CDR3 is TGTGCCAGCAGCGTAGCTAGCGCCGCCTACGAGCAGTACTTC. It encodes CASSVASAAYEQYF.

This rearrangement joins TRBV5-1 to TRBJ2-1; the match to TRBD2 covers 13 bases. Per germline, CDR1 SGHRS and CDR2 YFSETQ. With 3 bases clipped from V and 4 bases from J, the junction kept 1 base outside the gene matches. This CDR3 has 15 amino acids. CDR3 in DNA: TGCGCCAGCAGCTGGGGACTAGCGGGATACAATGAGCAGTTCTTC. It is translated as CASSWGLAGYNEQFF.

In its sample, this clone was seen once. This chain uses TRBV7-3 with TRBJ2-2; 7 bases map to TRBD1. Germline assignment: CDR1 SGHTA and CDR2 FQGTGA. The CDR3 is 14 amino acids. J gave up 4 bases and V 5 bases, and 4 bases lay outside the gene matches. CDR3 residues: CASSNRGVTGELFF. The DNA for the CDR3 is TGTGCCAGCAGCAACAGGGGTGTCACCGGGGAGCTGTTTTTT.

The chain is built from TRBV13 and TRBJ2-5; D unresolved. The J call may be faulty, since TRBJ2-7 better matches the DNA end. The germline CDR1 and CDR2 sequences are PRHDT and FYEKMQ (reference sequence). The CDR3 contains 16 residues. CDR3 in DNA: TGTGCCAGCAGCTCCGACACCCGACGGCCGTCCTACGAGCAGTACTTC. It encodes CASSSDTRRPSYEQYF.

This sequence joins TRBV5-1 and TRBJ2-7; weak D call: TRBD1 (6 bases). Trimming shortened V by 0 bases and J by 2 bases, and 12 bases separated the two germline ends. Looked up from germline, CDR1 is SGHRS and CDR2 is YFSETQ. CDR3 length: 15 residues. The CDR3 DNA is TGCGCCAGCAGCTTGGAGCAGGGGCCAACCTACGAGCAGTACTTC. This sequence encodes CASSLEQGPTYEQYF.

The J gene is TRBJ1-1, the V gene TRBV10-3; tentative D call: TRBD1 (5 bases). Trimming removed 6 bases at V and 8 bases at J, with 16 bases between. The CDR3 spans 13 residues. The germline gives CDR1 ENHRY, CDR2 SYGVKD. CDR3 residues: CAIRLGGEREAFF. The CDR3 DNA is TGTGCCATCAGACTGGGAGGGGAAAGAGAAGCTTTCTTT.

This clone was recorded once. V is TRBV4-1 and J is TRBJ1-1; perhaps TRBD1 as D (6 bases). V was shortened by 3 bases and J by 2 bases, with 13 bases between the two germline ends. Germline CDR1 is MGHRA and CDR2 is YSYEKL. The CDR3 consists of 15 residues. In DNA form, the CDR3 reads TGCGCCAGCAGCCACCGCGGGGGGGGCAACACTGAAGCTTTCTTT. Its protein is CASSHRGGGNTEAFF.

This chain connects TRBV19 to TRBJ2-5; D is unresolved. The CDR3 sequence is 14 residues long. Germline CDR1 reads LNHDA; CDR2 reads SQIVND (reference sequence). V was shortened by 0 bases and J by 9 bases, with 14 bases between the two germline ends. CDR3 in amino acids: CASSIDTTYAAQYF. The CDR3 bases are TGTGCCAGTAGTATAGATACCACTTACGCGGCCCAGTACTTC.

With regard to this clone: One junction end disagrees with the germline gene, perhaps due to a read error. The chain joins TRBV7-7 to TRBJ2-3, with a possible D match to TRBD1 (5 bases). Germline V CDR1 and CDR2: SSHAT, FNYEAQ (reference sequence). This CDR3 comprises 14 residues. The CDR3 here is CASSPGKTADTQYF. CDR3 sequence (DNA): TGTGCTAGCAGCCCAGGGAAGACTGCCGATACGCAGTATTTT.

V gene TRBV27 combines with J gene TRBJ1-5; 7 bases match TRBD1. CDR1 is MNHEY, CDR2 SMNVEV, per germline (reference sequence). The CDR3 contains 14 residues. The ends lost 6 bases at V and 3 bases at J; junction bases unmatched: 5. The CDR3 DNA sequence: TGTGCCAGCAGCTCAGGGGGACCCAATCAGCCCCAGCATTTT. Its protein is CASSSGGPNQPQHF.

This clone has only one observation. The chain employs TRBV6-5 and TRBJ1-1; D is possibly TRBD1 (6 bases). The CDR3 loop spans 16 amino acids. Germline V CDR1 and CDR2: MNHEY, SVGAGI. With 4 bases removed from V and 1 base from J, the gap between germline ends came to 16 bases. The CDR3 sequence is CASSLGPGVRNTEAFF. In DNA form, the CDR3 reads TGTGCCAGCAGTTTGGGTCCAGGGGTTCGGAACACTGAAGCTTTCTTT.